This TCR beta chain was sequenced in a study of identical twins. Donors uniformly comprised healthy Caucasians. The V gene end was trimmed by 6 bases and the J gene end by 4 bases; junction bases not matched to a gene: 6. The CDR3 has 14 amino acids. This clonotype appeared many times. A universal primer site was added by template switching, and unique molecular identifiers were carried by the cDNA. One entry per CDR3 protein, called by TCRdb with MiXCR from the 5' RACE reads. The sample yields about 190,000 distinct CDR3 sequences, 15% to 20% seen once. The same data also contributed to another study, on T cells expressing NK-cell markers.

The sequence was obtained from a woman aged 18-29 years in good health. V and J are TRBV12-3 or TRBV12-4 and TRBJ2-3; 8 bases fit TRBD1. The sequenced material came from CD8+ T cells sorted from blood. CDR3 region: CASSIGQGPDTQYF. In DNA form, the CDR3 reads TGTGCCAGCAGCATAGGACAGGGTCCAGATACGCAGTATTTT.